A single T cell receptor (beta chain) is shown here with its context. Generated by immunoSEQ multiplex PCR, the TCRdb table keeps only in-frame clones and is missing some. Among 230,000 or so clones, more than 85% were seen once, and the ten largest hold 1.5% to 2%. The data are from a study of blood T cell repertoires in COVID-19. Turning to the study itself: Nucleic acid was either cDNA or gDNA, and it came from T cells, B-cell-depleted T cells, or PBMCs.

Germline assignment: CDR1 MNHEY and CDR2 SMNVEV (reference sequence). Trimming left V 3 bases short and J 2 bases short, with 8 bases between. This CDR3 comprises 13 residues. This TCR was sampled from a man aged 35 to 55 with active or convalescent COVID-19. This rearrangement joins TRBV27 to TRBJ2-7, with a tentative D call TRBD2 (5 bases). Input material: peripheral blood. The CDR3, as DNA: TGTGCCAGCAGTTTCAGCGGCCCCTACGAGCAGTACTTC. Amino acid sequence: CASSFSGPYEQYF.